Listed below are T cell receptor beta chains from one sample, sequenced in a study of Graves' ophthalmopathy and Graves' hyperthyroidism. TCRdb called the multiplex PCR reads again in MiXCR, with one record for every CDR3 protein. Of 400,000 or so distinct CDR3 sequences listed, approximately 18% are singletons. The sequenced material came from peripheral blood. The receptor set was obtained from an adult woman with stable Graves' hyperthyroidism. CDR3s include the opening cysteine and the closing phenylalanine or tryptophan. The listing skips clone size in some rows; elsewhere it reads once, few, many or a size class.

TRBV11-2,many,CASSLPGSGETQYF
TRBV4-3,many,CASSHEAKGYTEAFF
TRBV29-1,many,CSALVVREYEQYF
TRBV5-5,many,CASSIEGETQYF
TRBV11-2,many,CASSTRTGGNGYTF
TRBV27,many,CASSLGPGNTIYF
TRBV6-2/TRBV6-3,many,CACYGDSSYGYTF
TRBV3-1,few,CASSLDRGYDTQYF
TRBV4-3,many,CASSQDLGVTEAFF
TRBV4-2,NA,CASSQEGQGAREQYF
TRBV12-3/TRBV12-4,NA,CASSLDMGRGYTF
TRBV15,many,CATSRVYDTQYF
TRBV4-1,many,CASSRGGLAVYEQYF
TRBV12-3/TRBV12-4,NA,CASSLTLIRTDTIYF
TRBV10-1,many,CASSESGTGELFF
TRBV9,few,CASIVDMNFCYTF
TRBV27,many,CASSKQSGRGNIQYF
TRBV7-2,many,CASSSNRAAGGYTF
TRBV28,many,CASSELGLRSYNSPLHF
TRBV7-2,many,CASRFRTGEWYEQYF
TRBV28,many,CASSLLTGESYEQYF
TRBV28,many,CASSLGNYNSPLHF
TRBV6-2/TRBV6-3,many,CASSYGGSTGELFF
TRBV7-9,many,CASEGAKSSYEQYF
TRBV20-1,NA,CSATPTGGLNTEAFF
TRBV20-1,few,CSAPSAGASDGELFF
TRBV2,many,CASKRTGINVQYF
TRBV28,many,CASSRDRGDTQYF
TRBV19,many,CASSIGWISEAFF
TRBV6-5,many,CASSYSRDTGELFF
TRBV28,NA,CASSFFSGVQFYEQYF
TRBV19,many,CASSIESSYNSPLHF
TRBV30,few,CAWSAGAGEEQYF
TRBV19,many,CASSRQGTETQYF
TRBV6-1,many,CASSRYPGTGAVGYTF
TRBV20-1,many,CSARESSAQETQYF
TRBV5-1,NA,CASSLASTPYEQYF
TRBV20-1,many,CSARNLPGQGNYGYTF
TRBV12-3/TRBV12-4,many,CASSPGQDVVDGYTF
TRBV6-1,many,CASSPGDYIYEQYF
TRBV10-3,many,CAISGGPSEAFF
TRBV20-1,many,CSARGLDQETQYF